The next 10 T cell receptor beta chains were all read from a single sample in a study of CD4+ T cells in melanoma (dated by TCRdb to between 2022 and 2023). The library came from the immunoSEQ multiplex PCR assay. The immuneACCESS repertoire file appears here via TCRdb, limited to in-frame rearrangements. These files lack a portion of the clones; in checked studies, under half of the deficit traces to unresolved V genes, and the cause of the others is not known. This sample gives roughly 10,000 clones in total; 65% to 70% of them show up just once. 8% to 13% of the sample comes from the top ten. The sequenced material came from cells from a culture (not recorded whether cultured in vitro). All receptors derive from a human donor with melanoma.

The CDR3 nucleotides are TGTGCCAGCAGCCCTAGACTAGCGGGGAGGGATGAGCAGTTCTTC. Translating gives CASSPRLAGRDEQFF. The V gene is TRBV11-3, the J gene TRBJ2-1; 11 nucleotides align to TRBD2. V lost 5 bases to trimming and J lost 8 bases; unmatched junction nucleotides: 8. Germline CDR1 SGHNT, CDR2 YENEEA. The CDR3 extends over 15 amino acids.

The V gene is TRBV9, the J gene TRBJ2-1; TRBD2 aligns across 11 bases. J gave up 0 bases and V 0 bases, and 11 bases lay outside the gene matches. The CDR3 contains 20 residues. CDR1 SGDLS and CDR2 YYNGEE come from the germline V gene. In DNA, the CDR3 is TGTGCCAGCAGCGTAGCTGGCCTAGCGGGGGGCCTAAGCTCCTACAATGAGCAGTTCTTC. Its protein is CASSVAGLAGGLSSYNEQFF.

This clone was counted a few times. The chain links TRBV29-1 to TRBJ1-1; 9 bases are a match to TRBD1. Germline V CDR1 and CDR2: SQVTM, ANQGSEA. V was clipped by 3 bases and J by 2 bases; unmatched bases: 4. The CDR3 is made up of 14 amino acids. The CDR3: CSVDWGQGNTEAFF. The CDR3 nucleotides are TGCAGCGTTGATTGGGGACAGGGTAACACTGAAGCTTTCTTT.

In its sample, this clone was seen a few times. V usage is TRBV19 and J usage is TRBJ1-2; D unresolved. V dropped 3 bases and J dropped 3 bases, with 14 bases sitting between them. The CDR3 has 15 residues. CDR1 is LNHDA and CDR2 is SQIVND in the germline V gene (reference sequence). The CDR3 loop reads CASSIGQPRYYGYTF. In DNA, the CDR3 is TGTGCCAGTAGTATCGGGCAGCCGAGATACTATGGCTACACCTTC.

The rearrangement joins TRBV11-2 to TRBJ2-7; TRBD2 aligns across 15 bases. V was clipped by 8 bases and J by 1 base; unmatched bases: 3. The CDR3 consists of 15 residues. Germline values: CDR1 SGHAT, CDR2 FQNNGV. The CDR3 loop reads CASAGLAGGSYEQYF. The DNA for the CDR3 is TGTGCCAGCGCGGGACTAGCGGGGGGTTCCTACGAGCAGTACTTC.

This clone is classed as medium-sized. This chain links TRBV7-8 with TRBJ1-4, with D perhaps matching TRBD1 (6 bases). Germline values: CDR1 SGHVS, CDR2 FQNEAQ. There are 15 residues in the CDR3. The V end was cut by 6 bases, the J end by 10 bases, with 21 bases between. The CDR3 nucleotides are TGTGCCAGCAGTGAACTCCGGGACACAGCTGGAAAACTGTTTTTT. This codes for CASSELRDTAGKLFF.

The V and J genes are TRBV9 and TRBJ2-5; D is possibly TRBD2 (5 bases). Germline V gene sequence: CDR1 SGDLS, CDR2 YYNGEE. V was pared by 4 bases and J by 5 bases, with 12 bases between. The CDR3 spans 13 residues. CDR3: CASSLGPGETQYF. In nucleotides, the CDR3 is TGTGCCAGCAGCTTGGGCCCGGGGGAGACCCAGTACTTC.

CDR3 bases: TGTGCCAGCAGCTCACCGGCGGCCGGGGTTGGCTATGGCTACACCTTC. It yields the protein CASSSPAAGVGYGYTF. The chain combines TRBV7-9 with TRBJ1-2; D is ambiguous. The CDR3 has 16 amino acids. From germline, CDR1 is SEHNR and CDR2 FQNEAQ (reference sequence). V dropped 4 bases and J dropped 4 bases, with 19 bases sitting between them.

The rearrangement links TRBV5-1 to TRBJ1-1, with TRBD1 matching over 10 bases. V lost 0 bases to trimming and J lost 10 bases; unmatched junction nucleotides: 9. Germline values: CDR1 SGHRS, CDR2 YFSETQ. This CDR3 is 15 amino acids long. CDR3 in DNA: TGCGCCAGCAGCTTGGCCCTTGGACAGGGGGGCCCAGCTTTCTTT. Amino acids: CASSLALGQGGPAFF.

The V gene is TRBV19, the J gene TRBJ2-3; weak D call: TRBD1 (5 bases). This CDR3 region has 14 residues. Looked up from germline, CDR1 is LNHDA and CDR2 is SQIVND (reference sequence). V gave up 5 bases and J gave up 0 bases, with 9 bases separating them. CDR3 amino acids: CASSRQGSTDTQYF. The DNA for the CDR3 is TGTGCCAGTAGTCGGCAGGGAAGCACAGATACGCAGTATTTT.